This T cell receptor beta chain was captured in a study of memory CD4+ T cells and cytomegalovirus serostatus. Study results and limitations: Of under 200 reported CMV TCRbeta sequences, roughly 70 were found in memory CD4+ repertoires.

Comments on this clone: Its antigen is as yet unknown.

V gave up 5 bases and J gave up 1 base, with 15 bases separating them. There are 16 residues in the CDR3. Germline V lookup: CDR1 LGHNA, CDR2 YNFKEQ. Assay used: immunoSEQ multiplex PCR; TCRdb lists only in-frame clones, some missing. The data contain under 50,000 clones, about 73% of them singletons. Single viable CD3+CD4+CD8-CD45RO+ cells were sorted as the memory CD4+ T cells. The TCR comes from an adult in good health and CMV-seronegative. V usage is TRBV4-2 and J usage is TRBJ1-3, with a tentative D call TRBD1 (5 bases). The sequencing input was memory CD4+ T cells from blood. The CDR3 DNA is TGTGCCAGCAGCGAAAAAAGGGGAATTTCTGGAAACACCATATATTTT. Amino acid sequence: CASSEKRGISGNTIYF.